This TCR beta chain was retrieved from a study of T cells in Graves' hyperthyroidism and ophthalmopathy. Study-wide points: Separating ophthalmopathy from stable hyperthyroidism was achieved by a 13 V-J model.

Authors of the study amplified TCR beta CDR3 regions from RNA transcripts. HTBI primers were employed in a first-round RT-PCR of the TCR CDR3. TCRdb itself ran the multiplex PCR reads through MiXCR, one entry per CDR3 protein. The sample holds about 460,000 distinct CDR3 sequences, 20% to 25% seen once. Germline values: CDR1 DFQATT, CDR2 SNEGSKA (reference sequence). This CDR3 is 15 amino acids long. Clinical symptoms, serum thyroxine, TRAb, thyroid ultrasound and orbital computed tomography established diagnosis. This clonotype has a count of ten or more. The antigen is unknown. The origin of this receptor is a woman in her 70s with Graves' ophthalmopathy. The rearrangement joins TRBV20-1 to TRBJ2-1, with 12 bases identical to TRBD2. The sequencing input was blood. DNA of the CDR3: TGCAGAACCTCCCGAACTAGCGGGGGGTACAATGAGCAGTTCTTC. Protein: CRTSRTSGGYNEQFF.